This TCR beta chain was profiled in a study of naive and memory T cell subsets. This clonotype was counted only a few times. Antigen unknown. An equimolar mix of two oligonucleotides served as the beta constant-region primer for TRBC1 and TRBC2. The ligated cDNA underwent four PCR rounds using SP2 and nested alpha and beta constant-region primers. TCRdb passed the UMI-ligation and nested PCR reads through MiXCR, listing each CDR3 protein once. The sample has 120,000 to 150,000 distinct CDR3 sequences, roughly 22% seen once. General study points: Naive repertoires, especially CD8, held a few larger clonotypes, possibly memory cells re-expressing CD45RA.

The sequence came from a human donor in good health. The sequencing sample was made of naive CD4+ T cells from blood.

The CDR3 DNA reads as TGCAGTGCTAGGGGACTTGGGATCCCCTCTAGCGGGAGGCAAGAGACCCAGTACTTC. This sequence encodes CSARGLGIPSSGRQETQYF. This chain connects TRBV20-1 to TRBJ2-5, with 11 bases lining up with TRBD2. Germline V CDR1 and CDR2: DFQATT, SNEGSKA (reference sequence). Losses at the gene ends were 3 bases for V and 2 bases for J; bases not matched to a gene: 17. This CDR3 is built from 19 residues.